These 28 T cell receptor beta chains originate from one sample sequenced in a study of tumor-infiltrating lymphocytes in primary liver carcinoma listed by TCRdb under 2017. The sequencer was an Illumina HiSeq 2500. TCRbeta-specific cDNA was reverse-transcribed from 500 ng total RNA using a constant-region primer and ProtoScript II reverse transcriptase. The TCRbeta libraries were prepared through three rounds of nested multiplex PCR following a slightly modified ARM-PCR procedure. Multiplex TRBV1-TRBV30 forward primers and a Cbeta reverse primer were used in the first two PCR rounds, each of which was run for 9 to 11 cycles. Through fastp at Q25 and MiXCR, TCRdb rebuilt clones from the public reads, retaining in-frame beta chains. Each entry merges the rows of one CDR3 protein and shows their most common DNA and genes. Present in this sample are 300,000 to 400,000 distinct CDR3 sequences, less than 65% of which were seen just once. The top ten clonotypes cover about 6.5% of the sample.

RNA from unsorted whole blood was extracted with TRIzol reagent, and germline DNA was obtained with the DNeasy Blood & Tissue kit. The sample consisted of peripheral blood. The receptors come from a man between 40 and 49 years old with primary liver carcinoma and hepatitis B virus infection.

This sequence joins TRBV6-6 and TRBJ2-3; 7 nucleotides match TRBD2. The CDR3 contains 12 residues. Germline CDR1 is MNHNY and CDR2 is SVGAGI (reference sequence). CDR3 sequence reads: CVSSYTGGTQYF. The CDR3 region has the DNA TGTGTCAGTAGTTACACGGGAGGTACGCAGTATTTT.

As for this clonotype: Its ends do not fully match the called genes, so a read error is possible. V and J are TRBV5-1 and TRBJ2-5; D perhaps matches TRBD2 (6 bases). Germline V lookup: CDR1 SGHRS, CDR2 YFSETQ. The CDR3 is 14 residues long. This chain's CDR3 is CASSTVAVAKTHYF. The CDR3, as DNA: TGCGCCAGCAGCACCGTAGCGGTAGCCAAGACCCATTACTTC.

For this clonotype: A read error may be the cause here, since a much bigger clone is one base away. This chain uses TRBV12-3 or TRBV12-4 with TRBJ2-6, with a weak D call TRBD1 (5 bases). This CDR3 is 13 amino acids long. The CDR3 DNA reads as TGTGCCAGCATGTGGGCTGGGGCCAACGTCATGACTTTC. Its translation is CASMWAGANVMTF.

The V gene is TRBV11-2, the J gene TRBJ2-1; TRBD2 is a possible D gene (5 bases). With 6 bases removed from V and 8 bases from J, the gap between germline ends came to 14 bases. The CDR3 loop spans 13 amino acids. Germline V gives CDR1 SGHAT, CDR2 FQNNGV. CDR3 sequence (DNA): TGTGCCAGCAGTTCCGGACTCTCCTATGAGCAGTTCTTC. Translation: CASSSGLSYEQFF.

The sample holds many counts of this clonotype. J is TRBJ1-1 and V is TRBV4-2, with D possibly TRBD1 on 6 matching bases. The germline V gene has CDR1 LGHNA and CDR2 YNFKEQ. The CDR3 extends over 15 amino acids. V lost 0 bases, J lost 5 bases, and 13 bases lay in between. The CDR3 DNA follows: TGTGCCAGCAGCCAAGAAAGTCAGGGGCGGACTGAAGCTTTCTTT. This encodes CASSQESQGRTEAFF.

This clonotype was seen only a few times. The CDR3 region is CASSLDRGQGEQFF. The CDR3 coding sequence is TGCGCCAGCAGCCTGGACAGGGGGCAAGGTGAGCAGTTCTTC. The rearrangement uses TRBV5-1 and TRBJ2-1; 11 nucleotides line up with TRBD1. Germline V CDR1 and CDR2: SGHRS, YFSETQ. The trim removed 4 bases at V and 9 bases at J, leaving 6 bases unmatched. The CDR3 runs to 14 residues.

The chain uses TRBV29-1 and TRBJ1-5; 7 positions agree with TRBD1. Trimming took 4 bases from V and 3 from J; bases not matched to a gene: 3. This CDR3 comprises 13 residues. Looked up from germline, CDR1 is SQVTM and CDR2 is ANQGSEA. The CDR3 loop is CSVAGTVNQPQHF. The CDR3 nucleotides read TGCAGCGTTGCCGGGACAGTCAATCAGCCCCAGCATTTT.

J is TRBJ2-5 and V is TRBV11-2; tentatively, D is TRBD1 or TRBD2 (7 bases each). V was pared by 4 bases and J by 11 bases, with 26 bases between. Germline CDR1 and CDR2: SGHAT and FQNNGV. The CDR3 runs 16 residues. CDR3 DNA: TGTGCCAGCAGCTCCACAGTTGGAAATCAGGGGGGGACTCAGTACTTC. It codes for CASSSTVGNQGGTQYF.

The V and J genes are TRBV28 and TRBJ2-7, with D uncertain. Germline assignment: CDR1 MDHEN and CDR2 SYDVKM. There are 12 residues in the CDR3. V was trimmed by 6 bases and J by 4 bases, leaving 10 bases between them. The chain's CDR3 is CASSRARYEQYF. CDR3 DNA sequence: TGTGCCAGCAGCCGGGCGCGTTACGAGCAGTACTTC.

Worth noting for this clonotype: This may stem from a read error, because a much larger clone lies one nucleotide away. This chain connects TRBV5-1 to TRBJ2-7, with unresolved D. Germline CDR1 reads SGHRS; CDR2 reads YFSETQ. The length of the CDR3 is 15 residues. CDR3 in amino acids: CASSLDGTTIYEHYF. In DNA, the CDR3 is TGCGCCAGCAGCTTGGATGGCACAACCATCTACGAGCACTACTTC.

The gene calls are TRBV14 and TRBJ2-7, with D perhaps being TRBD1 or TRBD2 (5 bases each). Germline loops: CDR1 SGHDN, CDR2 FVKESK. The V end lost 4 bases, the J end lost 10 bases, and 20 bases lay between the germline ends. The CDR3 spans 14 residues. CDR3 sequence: CASSLVGRLGDQYF. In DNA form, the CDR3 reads TGTGCCAGCAGCCTAGTTGGACGACTCGGGGACCAGTACTTC.

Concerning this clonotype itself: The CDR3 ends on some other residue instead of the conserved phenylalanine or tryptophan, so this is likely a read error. The DNA of the CDR3 is TGTGCCAGCAGCTTCCAGCCGACAGGAGTTAGCACAGATACGCAGTATATT. This codes for CASSFQPTGVSTDTQYI. The V and J genes are TRBV7-3 and TRBJ2-3; TRBD1 might be the D (6 bases). The CDR3 spans 17 residues. Trimming removed 3 bases from V and 0 bases from J, with 16 bases in between. Germline V lookup: CDR1 SGHTA, CDR2 FQGTGA.

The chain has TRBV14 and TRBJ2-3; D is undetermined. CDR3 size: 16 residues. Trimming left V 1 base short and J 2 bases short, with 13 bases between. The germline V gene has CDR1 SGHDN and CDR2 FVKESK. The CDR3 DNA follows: TGTGCCAGCAGCCAAGGAAGGGATTGGCACACAGATACGCAGTATTTT. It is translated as CASSQGRDWHTDTQYF.

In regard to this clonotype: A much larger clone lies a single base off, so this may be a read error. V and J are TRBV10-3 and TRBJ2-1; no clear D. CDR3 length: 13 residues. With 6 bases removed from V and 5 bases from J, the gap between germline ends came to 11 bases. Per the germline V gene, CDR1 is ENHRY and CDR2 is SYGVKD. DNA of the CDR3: TGTGCCATCAGCGGAGTACCCGACAATGAGCAGTTCTTC. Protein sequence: CAISGVPDNEQFF.

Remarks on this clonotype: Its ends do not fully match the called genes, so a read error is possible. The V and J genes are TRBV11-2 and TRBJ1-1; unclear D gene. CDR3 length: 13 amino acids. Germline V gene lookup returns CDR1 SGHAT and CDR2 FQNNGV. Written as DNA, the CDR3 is TGTGCCAGCTGCTTAAACACGGTGACTGAAGCTTTCTTT. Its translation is CASCLNTVTEAFF.

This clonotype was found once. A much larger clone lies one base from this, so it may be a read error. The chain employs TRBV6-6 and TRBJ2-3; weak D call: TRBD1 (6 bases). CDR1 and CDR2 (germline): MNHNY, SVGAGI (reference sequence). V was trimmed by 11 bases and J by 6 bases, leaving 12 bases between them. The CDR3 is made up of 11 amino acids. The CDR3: CACTTGDTQYF. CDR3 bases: TGTGCCTGCACCACAGGGGATACGCAGTATTTT.

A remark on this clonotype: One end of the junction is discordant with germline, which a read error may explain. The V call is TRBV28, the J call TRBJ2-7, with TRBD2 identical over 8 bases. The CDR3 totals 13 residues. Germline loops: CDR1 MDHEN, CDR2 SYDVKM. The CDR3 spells CVSRLAGPYEQYF. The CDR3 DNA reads TGTGTCAGCAGGCTAGCGGGCCCCTACGAGCAGTACTTC.

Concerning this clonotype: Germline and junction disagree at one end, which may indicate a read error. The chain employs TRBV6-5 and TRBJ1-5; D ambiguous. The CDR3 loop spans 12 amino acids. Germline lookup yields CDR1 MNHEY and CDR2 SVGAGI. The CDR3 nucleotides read TGTGTCAGCAACGGCCCCGGGCAGCCCCAGCATTTT. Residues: CVSNGPGQPQHF.

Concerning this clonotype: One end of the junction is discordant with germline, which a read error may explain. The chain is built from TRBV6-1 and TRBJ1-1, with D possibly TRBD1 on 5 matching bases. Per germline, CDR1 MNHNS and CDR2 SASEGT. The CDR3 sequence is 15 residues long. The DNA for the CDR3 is TGTGCCAGCAGTGAATTTTACAGGACGGACACTGAAGCTATCTTT. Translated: CASSEFYRTDTEAIF.

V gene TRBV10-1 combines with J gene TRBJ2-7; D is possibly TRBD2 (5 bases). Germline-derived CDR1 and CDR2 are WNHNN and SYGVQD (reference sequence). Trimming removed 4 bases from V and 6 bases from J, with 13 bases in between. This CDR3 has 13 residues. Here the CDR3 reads CASSALRAGEQYF. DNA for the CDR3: TGCGCCAGCAGTGCCCTGAGGGCTGGCGAGCAGTACTTC.

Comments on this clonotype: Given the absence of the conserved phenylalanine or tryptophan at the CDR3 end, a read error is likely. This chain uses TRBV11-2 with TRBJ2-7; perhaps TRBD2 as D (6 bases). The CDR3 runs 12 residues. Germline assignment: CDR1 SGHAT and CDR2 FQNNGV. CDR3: CVSRDGGHEQYP. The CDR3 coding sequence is TGTGTCAGCCGGGACGGGGGTCACGAGCAGTACCCC.

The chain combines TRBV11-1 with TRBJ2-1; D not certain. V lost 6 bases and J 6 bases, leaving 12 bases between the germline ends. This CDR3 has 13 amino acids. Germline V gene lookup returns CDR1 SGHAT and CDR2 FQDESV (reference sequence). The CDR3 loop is CASSHDGSNEQFF. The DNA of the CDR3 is TGTGCCAGCAGTCATGACGGGTCCAATGAGCAGTTCTTC.

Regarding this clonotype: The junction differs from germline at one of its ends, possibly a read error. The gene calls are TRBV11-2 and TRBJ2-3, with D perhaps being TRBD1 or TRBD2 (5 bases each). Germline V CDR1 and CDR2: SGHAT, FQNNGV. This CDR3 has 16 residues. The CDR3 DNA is TGTGCCAACAGCGTACCCCGGGACGGACACACAGAAACGCAGTATTTT. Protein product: CANSVPRDGHTETQYF.

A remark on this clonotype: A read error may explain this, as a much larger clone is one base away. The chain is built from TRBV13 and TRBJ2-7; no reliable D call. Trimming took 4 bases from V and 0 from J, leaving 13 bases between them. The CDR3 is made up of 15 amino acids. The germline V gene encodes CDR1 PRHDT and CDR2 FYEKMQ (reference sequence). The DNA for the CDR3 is TGTGCCAGCAGCTCTAGTTTAACTCCCTCCTACGAGCAGTACTTC. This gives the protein CASSSSLTPSYEQYF.

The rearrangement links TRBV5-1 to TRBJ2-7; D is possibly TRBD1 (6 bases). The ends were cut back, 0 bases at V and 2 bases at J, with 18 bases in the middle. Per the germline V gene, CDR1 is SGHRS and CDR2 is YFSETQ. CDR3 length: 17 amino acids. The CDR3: CASSLVRDAWGPYEQYF. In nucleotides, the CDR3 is TGCGCCAGCAGCTTGGTCCGAGACGCATGGGGGCCCTACGAGCAGTACTTC.

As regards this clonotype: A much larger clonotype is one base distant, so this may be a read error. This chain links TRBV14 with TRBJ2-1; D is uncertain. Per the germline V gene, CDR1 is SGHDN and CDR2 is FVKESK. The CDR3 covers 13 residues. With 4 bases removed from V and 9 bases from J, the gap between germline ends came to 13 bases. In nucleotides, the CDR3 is TGTGCCAGCAGCCCAATGACTGTAAGTGAGCAGTTCTTC. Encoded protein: CASSPMTVSEQFF.

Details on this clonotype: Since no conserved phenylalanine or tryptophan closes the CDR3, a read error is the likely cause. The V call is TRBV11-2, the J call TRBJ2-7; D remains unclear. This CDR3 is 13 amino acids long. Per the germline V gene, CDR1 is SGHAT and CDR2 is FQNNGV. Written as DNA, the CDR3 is TGTACCAGCAGCTTAGAAAGCTTCCACGAGCAGTACTCC. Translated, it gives CTSSLESFHEQYS.

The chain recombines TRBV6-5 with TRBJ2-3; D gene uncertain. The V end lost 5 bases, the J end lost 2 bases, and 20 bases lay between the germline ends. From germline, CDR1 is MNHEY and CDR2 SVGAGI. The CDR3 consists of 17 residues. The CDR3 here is CASSPRSDTWYTDTQYF. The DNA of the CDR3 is TGTGCCAGCAGTCCCCGAAGTGACACGTGGTACACAGATACGCAGTATTTT.